These 28 T cell receptor beta chains share one sample of origin, sequenced in a study of T cell clonality in common variable immunodeficiency. Study results and limitations: Common variable immunodeficiency TCR beta sequences reportedly had fewer deletions and N-nucleotide insertions.

TCRdb keeps only in-frame clones here, not all; method: immunoSEQ multiplex PCR. The sample yields fewer than 12,000 clones, without any singletons. These receptors have no identified antigens. Input material: peripheral blood mononuclear cells. Receptors were obtained from a human donor with common variable immunodeficiency.

CDR3 residues: CASSLGTSGSDTQYF. The sequenced part of the CDR3 DNA is TGTGCCAGCAGCTTAGGGACTAGCGGGAGCGATACG. The chain employs TRBV13 and TRBJ2-3; 12 bases are a match to TRBD2. Coverage ceases 3 residues before the CDR3 finishes, and the germline J gene fills in the end. There are 15 residues in the CDR3. Germline CDR1 and CDR2: PRHDT and FYEKMQ (reference sequence). Trimming took 0 bases from V and 6 from J; bases not matched to a gene: 1.

As concerns this clone: The read terminates 3 residues ahead of where the CDR3 ends, so the germline J gene completes it. J is TRBJ2-1 and V is TRBV19; D call uncertain. Between the trimmed V and J ends, which lost 3 bases and 0 bases, there was a span of 6 bases. This CDR3 is 14 amino acids long. CDR1 is LNHDA and CDR2 is SQIVND in the germline V gene (reference sequence). This CDR3 reads CASSIPSSYNEQFF. CDR3 DNA, as far as it was read: TGTGCCAGTAGTATTCCTAGCTCCTACAATGAG.

Turning to this clone: The CDR3 goes on 3 residues after the read ends, and that part is filled in from the germline J gene. The chain employs TRBV11-2 and TRBJ2-1, with D perhaps TRBD1 (6 bases). CDR3 length: 15 amino acids. Germline CDR1 reads SGHAT; CDR2 reads FQNNGV. The ends were cut back, 2 bases at V and 7 bases at J, with 15 bases in the middle. The CDR3 sequence is CASSLIQGKVNEQFF. CDR3 bases read: TGTGCCAGCAGCTTAATACAGGGTAAGGTAAATGAG.

CDR3 DNA (partial): TGTGCCTGGAGCGAAGGGGGCAGGGAAAAGACC. Amino acids: CAWSEGGREKT. The complete CDR3 reads CAWSEGGREKTQYF. The genes are TRBV30 and TRBJ2-5; 7 bases fit TRBD1. The missing CDR3 end, 3 residues past where the read stops, is filled in from the germline J gene. The V and J ends lost 3 bases and 6 bases, in that order; junction bases with no gene match: 10. This CDR3 comprises 14 residues. From germline, CDR1 is GTSNPN and CDR2 SVGIG (reference sequence).

This clone showed up just a few times. The part of the CDR3 DNA that was read is TGTGCCAGCAGGCGGGAGGGCCGTGGCGGCGAG. Translation: CASRREGRGGE. The CDR3, in full, reads CASRREGRGGEQYF. The V and J genes are TRBV7-9 and TRBJ2-7; 9 bases are shared with TRBD2. The read terminates 3 residues ahead of where the CDR3 ends, so the germline J gene completes it. J gave up 6 bases and V 6 bases, and 9 bases lay outside the gene matches. The CDR3 spans 14 residues. In germline, CDR1 is SEHNR, CDR2 FQNEAQ (reference sequence).

The sample holds a few counts of this clone. The read halts 3 residues ahead of the CDR3 end, with the missing end drawn from the germline J gene. V and J are TRBV19 and TRBJ2-1, with 9 bases lining up with TRBD1. V shed 3 bases, J shed 6 bases, and the junction held 3 bases outside the gene matches. CDR3 length: 14 amino acids. Germline V gene data show CDR1 as LNHDA and CDR2 as SQIVND (reference sequence). CDR3 loop: CASSMGQGPNEQFF. CDR3 bases read: TGTGCCAGTAGTATGGGACAGGGCCCCAATGAG.

This clone turned up a few times. The CDR3 end falls 3 residues outside the read, so it is completed with the germline J gene. The V gene is TRBV5-4, the J gene TRBJ2-7, with 9 nucleotides matching TRBD1. Germline CDR1 is SGHNT and CDR2 is YYREEE (reference sequence). The CDR3 runs to 14 residues. The ends lost 7 bases at V and 2 bases at J; junction bases unmatched: 7. The chain's CDR3 is CASRRDRVPYEQYF. The covered CDR3 bases are TGTGCCAGCCGCCGGGACAGGGTACCCTACGAG.

This clone has a handful of counts. Coverage ceases 3 residues before the CDR3 finishes, and the germline J gene fills in the end. The chain is built from TRBV20-1 and TRBJ2-7; 15 bases are shared with TRBD2. The J segment lost 3 bases and the V segment lost 6 bases, leaving 6 bases of the junction unmatched. The germline CDR1 and CDR2 sequences are DFQATT and SNEGSKA (reference sequence). This CDR3 has 15 amino acids. CDR3 residues: CSASGLAGGLYEQYF. The part of the CDR3 DNA that was read is TGCAGTGCCTCGGGACTAGCGGGAGGACTCTACGAG.

In the case of this clone: The CDR3 extends 3 residues past the end of the read, so its final part is completed from the germline J gene. The chain carries TRBV19 and TRBJ2-7, with 8 bases lining up with TRBD1. V lost 7 bases, J lost 5 bases, and 7 bases stayed unmatched. From germline, CDR1 is LNHDA and CDR2 SQIVND (reference sequence). The length of the CDR3 is 13 residues. CDR3 amino acids: CASTDRAGHEQYF. The covered CDR3 bases are TGTGCCAGTACGGACAGGGCCGGACACGAG.

With regard to this clone: Read coverage stops 3 residues before the CDR3 terminus; the germline J gene supplies the remainder. The chain links TRBV5-1 to TRBJ2-5, with TRBD1 as a possible D gene (6 bases). V was trimmed by 3 bases and J by 2 bases, leaving 11 bases between them. This CDR3 spans 14 amino acids. The germline CDR1 and CDR2 sequences are SGHRS and YFSETQ. The covered CDR3 bases are TGCGCCAGCAGCTACCGGGACATACAAGAGACC. Encoded protein: CASSYRDIQET. The complete CDR3 protein is CASSYRDIQETQYF.

This clone was recorded a few times. The sequenced fragment ends 3 residues before the CDR3 boundary, so the rest is inferred from the germline J gene. This rearrangement joins TRBV19 to TRBJ1-1; no firm D call. Germline CDR1 is LNHDA and CDR2 is SQIVND (reference sequence). This CDR3 is built from 14 residues. V gave up 7 bases and J gave up 5 bases, with 17 bases separating them. Partial CDR3 DNA: TGTGCCAGTAAGGCCGCGGGCGGCTCGACTGAA. This codes for CASKAAGGSTE. The whole CDR3 protein reads CASKAAGGSTEAFF.

This clone was seen more than once but under ten times. Read coverage stops 3 residues before the CDR3 terminus; the germline J gene supplies the remainder. The chain combines TRBV5-6 with TRBJ2-7; 9 bases are a match to TRBD1. The V segment lost 4 bases and the J segment 4 bases; nucleotides outside the gene matches: 6. This CDR3 has 14 amino acids. Germline CDR1 reads SGHDT; CDR2 reads YYEEEE. The CDR3 bases that were read are TGTGCCAGCAGCCCGGACAGGGGAGGGTACGAG. Protein product: CASSPDRGGYE. In full, the CDR3 is CASSPDRGGYEQYF. Looking up the rest from reference TRBV5-6 and TRBJ2-7 gives the full variable domain: DAGVTQSPTHLIKTRGQQVTLRCSPKSGHDTVSWYQQALGQGPQFIFQYYEEEERQRGNFPDRFSGHQFPNYSSELNVNALLLGDSALYLCASSPDRGGYEQYFGPGTRLTVT.

Worth noting for this clone: The DNA ends 3 residues before the CDR3 does, and the rest of the CDR3 is filled in from the germline J gene. The chain employs TRBV18 and TRBJ2-3; D perhaps matches TRBD1 (5 bases). Germline loops: CDR1 KGHSH, CDR2 LQKENI. Trimming took off 5 bases at V and 0 bases at J, with 12 bases between the two ends. This CDR3 has 15 amino acids. CDR3 sequence: CASSTGSSSTDTQYF. The sequenced part of the CDR3 DNA is TGTGCCAGCTCAACAGGTTCGTCTAGCACAGATACG.

This clone was picked up a small number of times. The CDR3 goes on 3 residues after the read ends, and that part is filled in from the germline J gene. V gene TRBV6-1 combines with J gene TRBJ2-5, with D possibly being TRBD2 (5 bases). Germline V lookup: CDR1 MNHNS, CDR2 SASEGT. This CDR3 has 13 amino acids. V was trimmed by 4 bases and J by 5 bases, leaving 11 bases between them. CDR3 bases read: TGTGCCAGCAGTGGAAGACTAACGGAGACC. Translated, it gives CASSGRLTET. The CDR3 in full is CASSGRLTETQYF.

A note on this clone: The read finishes 3 residues shy of the CDR3 end, and the germline J gene is used to complete it. This chain links TRBV19 with TRBJ2-3, with 8 bases that match TRBD2. Germline V gives CDR1 LNHDA, CDR2 SQIVND (reference sequence). Germline trimming cut 6 bases from V and 2 bases from J; bases unmatched to any gene: 4. The length of the CDR3 is 14 residues. CDR3 DNA, as far as it was read: TGTGCCAGTAGCCCAGCGGGAGACACAGATACG. Translation gives CASSPAGDTDT. The CDR3 in its entirety is CASSPAGDTDTQYF.

About this clone: Read data end 3 residues before the CDR3 end; the end is taken from the germline J gene. The rearrangement links TRBV18 to TRBJ2-7; 8 positions agree with TRBD2. The CDR3 covers 16 residues. With V trimmed by 6 bases and J by 3 bases, 13 bases remained unmatched. Germline assignment: CDR1 KGHSH and CDR2 LQKENI. The part of the CDR3 DNA that was read is TGTGCCAGCTCTTCTTTCTTCGCGGGAGGCAACTACGAG. Its translation is CASSSFFAGGNYE. In full, the CDR3 reads CASSSFFAGGNYEQYF. Combining the CDR3 with reference TRBV18 and TRBJ2-7 gives the whole variable domain NAGVMQNPRHLVRRRGQEARLRCSPMKGHSHVYWYRQLPEEGLKFMVYLQKENIIDESGMPKERFSAEFPKEGPSILRIQQVVRGDSAAYFCASSSFFAGGNYEQYFGPGTRLTVT.

This clone was seen only a few times. The read gets to within 3 residues of the CDR3 end, and the germline J gene fills in the rest. The V and J genes are TRBV29-1 and TRBJ2-7, with 9 nucleotides matching TRBD2. The J segment lost 6 bases and the V segment lost 7 bases, leaving 16 bases of the junction unmatched. In germline, CDR1 is SQVTM, CDR2 ANQGSEA. The CDR3 covers 15 residues. The chain's CDR3 is CSAHFSGSTGFEQYF. CDR3 DNA (partial): TGCAGCGCCCATTTTAGCGGGAGCACAGGGTTCGAG.

This clone was seen more than once but under ten times. The CDR3 goes on 3 residues after the read ends, and that part is filled in from the germline J gene. The chain recombines TRBV6-2 or TRBV6-3 with TRBJ2-6; D is uncertain. The germline V gene encodes CDR1 MNHEY and CDR2 SVGEGT. The CDR3 totals 17 residues. Trimming shortened V by 3 bases and J by 1 base, and 13 bases separated the two germline ends. CDR3 DNA, as far as it was read: TGTGCCAGCAGTTATCCACTAAGGTTTTCTGGGGCCAACGTC. Translation: CASSYPLRFSGANV. The complete CDR3 sequence is CASSYPLRFSGANVLTF.

This clone was observed a few times. CDR3 region: CASSYRLGAGVYEQYF. The covered CDR3 bases are TGTGCCAGCAGTTACCGGCTAGGTGCGGGAGTCTACGAG. The chain uses TRBV6-2 or TRBV6-3 and TRBJ2-7; 7 bases map to TRBD2. The CDR3 extends 3 residues past the end of the read, so its final part is completed from the germline J gene. This CDR3 contains 16 residues. The germline gives CDR1 MNHEY, CDR2 SVGEGT. Losses at the gene ends were 2 bases for V and 3 bases for J; bases not matched to a gene: 10.

This clone was detected only a few times. The CDR3 goes on 3 residues after the read ends, and that part is filled in from the germline J gene. The chain joins TRBV5-1 to TRBJ2-2; D call uncertain. V was clipped by 3 bases and J by 0 bases, with 9 bases between them. The CDR3 length is 15 residues. In germline, CDR1 is SGHRS, CDR2 YFSETQ. The sequenced CDR3 bases are TGCGCCAGCAGCTGGTCAGGTGCGAACACCGGGGAG. The encoded protein is CASSWSGANTGE. The complete CDR3 reads CASSWSGANTGELFF.

This clone came up a few times. The CDR3 end is not reached by the read, which stops 3 residues before it; the germline J gene fills it in. The V call is TRBV30, the J call TRBJ2-5, with a possible D match to TRBD2 (6 bases). CDR1 and CDR2 (germline): GTSNPN, SVGIG (reference sequence). Trimming removed 3 bases from V and 5 bases from J, with 10 bases in between. The CDR3 is 12 amino acids. The part of the CDR3 DNA that was read is TGTGCCTGGAGGTCCCGGGGGGAGACC. Translating it yields CAWRSRGET. The whole CDR3 is CAWRSRGETQYF.

This chain's CDR3 is CASSSWLDTQETQYF. The sequenced CDR3 bases are TGTGCCAGCAGCTCCTGGCTCGACACACAAGAGACC. The chain couples TRBV7-9 to TRBJ2-5, with D uncertain. The read gets to within 3 residues of the CDR3 end, and the germline J gene fills in the rest. The V end was cut by 4 bases, the J end by 2 bases, with 14 bases between. In germline, CDR1 is SEHNR, CDR2 FQNEAQ (reference sequence). The CDR3 covers 15 residues. Looking up the rest from reference TRBV7-9 and TRBJ2-5 gives the full variable domain: DTGVSQNPRHKITKRGQNVTFRCDPISEHNRLYWYRQTLGQGPEFLTYFQNEAQLEKSRLLSDRFSAERPKGSFSTLEIQRTEQGDSAMYLCASSSWLDTQETQYFGPGTRLLVL.

This clone counts as medium-sized. From the germline J gene comes the end of the CDR3, since the read stops 3 residues before it. The chain combines TRBV3-1 (or the pseudogene TRBV3-2) with TRBJ2-7; D not certain. CDR1 is LGHDT, CDR2 YNNKEL, per germline (reference sequence). The CDR3 runs 12 residues. Deletions cut 4 bases from V and 3 bases from J, with 7 bases between. The CDR3 loop reads CASSLDIYEQYF. The covered CDR3 bases are TGTGCCAGCAGCCTAGATATCTACGAG.

This clone was picked up a small number of times. This chain's CDR3 is CASSWGGGSWVYEQYF. The sequenced CDR3 bases are TGCGCCAGCAGCTGGGGGGGCGGGAGTTGGGTTTACGAG. This chain links TRBV5-1 with TRBJ2-7; weak D call: TRBD2 (7 bases). With the read ending 3 residues before the CDR3 end, the germline J gene is used to fill in that end. Trimming pared 3 bases from V and 4 bases from J, leaving 20 bases between. The CDR3 totals 16 residues. The germline gives CDR1 SGHRS, CDR2 YFSETQ.

As to this clone: The junction departs from germline at one end; a sequencing error may be responsible. With the read ending 3 residues before the CDR3 end, the germline J gene is used to fill in that end. V is TRBV7-9 and J is TRBJ2-5; D gene ambiguous. Looked up from germline, CDR1 is SEHNR and CDR2 is FQNEAQ (reference sequence). There are 12 residues in the CDR3. CDR3 residues: CSSSPSVKTQYF. The sequenced part of the CDR3 DNA is TGTTCCAGCAGCCCCAGTGTTAAGACC.

This clone was counted a few times. Coverage ceases 3 residues before the CDR3 finishes, and the germline J gene fills in the end. V and J are TRBV19 and TRBJ2-2; 12 bases line up with TRBD2. Germline CDR1 reads LNHDA; CDR2 reads SQIVND (reference sequence). The CDR3 has 16 residues. The V segment lost 5 bases and the J segment 4 bases; nucleotides outside the gene matches: 5. This chain's CDR3 is CASSHLAGGGTGELFF. Incomplete CDR3 DNA: TGTGCCAGTAGTCATCTAGCGGGAGGGGGCACCGGGGAG.

This clone was seen a handful of times. The DNA ends 3 residues before the CDR3 does, and the rest of the CDR3 is filled in from the germline J gene. This chain joins TRBV6-1 and TRBJ2-7; no definite D call. Germline CDR1 MNHNS, CDR2 SASEGT. The CDR3 is 12 amino acids. V was shortened by 2 bases and J by 3 bases, with 5 bases between the two germline ends. The CDR3 here is CASSEQNYEQYF. The covered CDR3 bases are TGTGCCAGCAGTGAACAGAACTACGAG.

A few counts support this clone. The CDR3 is cut off 3 residues early in the read; its end comes from the germline J gene. The chain combines TRBV19 with TRBJ2-5, with 13 bases that match TRBD2. The CDR3 spans 16 residues. The V and J ends lost 7 bases and 0 bases, in that order; junction bases with no gene match: 5. The V gene's germline CDR1 is LNHDA and CDR2 SQIVND (reference sequence). This CDR3 is CASKGTSGAYQETQYF. The sequenced part of the CDR3 DNA is TGTGCCAGTAAAGGGACTAGCGGGGCCTACCAAGAGACC.